One and the same sample provided the 20 T cell receptor beta chains below, sequenced in a study of T cells in women clearing cervical HPV infection. TCRdb keeps only in-frame clones here, not all; method: immunoSEQ multiplex PCR. In all, the sample yields 35,000 to 50,000 clones. Input material: blood buffy coat. The receptors shown here come from a woman between 18 and 69 years old with a cervical HPV16 infection that either progressed to CIN3+ or cleared (not recorded which).

In regard to this clone: The observed sequence ends 3 residues before the CDR3 terminus, with the missing tail filled in from the germline J gene. This sequence joins TRBV7-8 and TRBJ1-2, with D perhaps matching TRBD1 (5 bases). This CDR3 contains 15 residues. Germline assignment: CDR1 SGHVS and CDR2 FQNEAQ. The V and J ends lost 4 bases and 1 base respectively, with 13 bases between them. This CDR3 is CASSSTVRVNYGYTF. The CDR3 DNA, read in part, is TGTGCCAGCAGCTCTACCGTCAGGGTTAACTATGGC.

Of note for this clone: The read terminates 3 residues before the CDR3 end, so the remaining end is supplied by the germline J gene. The chain carries TRBV7-3 and TRBJ2-3, with TRBD2 matching 8 bases. V shed 5 bases, J shed 5 bases, and the junction held 9 bases outside the gene matches. Germline CDR1 and CDR2: SGHTA and FQGTGA. The length of the CDR3 is 15 residues. The CDR3 reads CASSDLAGFIDTQYF. The sequenced CDR3 bases are TGTGCCAGCAGCGACTTAGCGGGGTTCATAGATACG.

Notes on this clone: The DNA ends 3 residues before the CDR3 does, and the rest of the CDR3 is filled in from the germline J gene. This chain joins TRBV7-9 and TRBJ1-2; 8 bases line up with TRBD1. This CDR3 has 13 residues. The germline V gene has CDR1 SEHNR and CDR2 FQNEAQ (reference sequence). V dropped 4 bases and J dropped 3; count of bases not matched to a gene: 1. The covered CDR3 bases are TGTGCCAGCAGCTCGGGACAGGACTATGGC. Amino acids: CASSSGQDYG. The whole CDR3 sequence is CASSSGQDYGYTF.

Details on this clone: The CDR3 end is not reached by the read, which stops 3 residues before it; the germline J gene fills it in. V gene TRBV2 combines with J gene TRBJ2-7; 7 bases are shared with TRBD2. The CDR3 covers 15 residues. Germline CDR1 reads SNHLY; CDR2 reads FYNNEI. V was clipped by 7 bases and J by 6 bases; unmatched bases: 15. The CDR3 DNA, read in part, is TGTGCCAGCAAACCCCAGGGACTGCGGGGGTTCGAG. This translates into CASKPQGLRGFE. The CDR3 reads in full as CASKPQGLRGFEQYF.

Note on this clone: With the read ending 3 residues before the CDR3 end, the germline J gene is used to fill in that end. This sequence joins TRBV5-6 and TRBJ2-1, with 8 bases aligning to TRBD2. From germline, CDR1 is SGHDT and CDR2 YYEEEE. CDR3 length: 13 amino acids. J lost 7 bases, V lost 4 bases, and 4 bases had no gene match. The CDR3 loop is CASSQGLGNEQFF. CDR3 DNA, as far as it was read: TGTGCCAGCAGCCAGGGACTAGGTAATGAG.

As for this clone: Read coverage stops 3 residues before the CDR3 terminus; the germline J gene supplies the remainder. The chain links TRBV20-1 to TRBJ2-3; 7 nucleotides agree with TRBD2. Per the germline V gene, CDR1 is DFQATT and CDR2 is SNEGSKA (reference sequence). The CDR3 totals 17 residues. V shed 2 bases, J shed 2 bases, and the junction held 13 bases outside the gene matches. The CDR3 is CSARSLAETSNTDTQYF. The CDR3 DNA, read in part, is TGCAGTGCTAGATCCCTAGCGGAAACATCAAACACAGATACG.

Partial CDR3 DNA: TGTGCCAGCTCACCACCTGGGGGACAGGGGGCTCATGGC. This translates into CASSPPGGQGAHG. The CDR3 reads in full as CASSPPGGQGAHGYTF. The chain carries TRBV18 and TRBJ1-2; TRBD1 matches at 12 bases. The CDR3 end falls 3 residues outside the read, so it is completed with the germline J gene. The CDR3 is 16 amino acids. Unmatched junction bases numbered 5, after V lost 0 bases and J lost 6 bases. The germline CDR1 and CDR2 sequences are KGHSH and LQKENI.

A word on this clone: The CDR3 end is not reached by the read, which stops 3 residues before it; the germline J gene fills it in. This chain links TRBV5-1 with TRBJ1-1; a possible D gene is TRBD1 (5 bases). This CDR3 is built from 14 residues. Trimming removed 4 bases from V and 4 bases from J, with 14 bases in between. Germline CDR1 SGHRS, CDR2 YFSETQ. The sequenced CDR3 bases are TGCGCCAGCAGCATAGGGAGGGGTCGCACTGAA. This translates into CASSIGRGRTE. In full, the CDR3 is CASSIGRGRTEAFF.

With regard to this clone: The CDR3 extends 3 residues past the end of the read, so its final part is completed from the germline J gene. The V and J genes are TRBV2 and TRBJ1-2; a weak D match, TRBD1 (6 bases). The CDR3 sequence is 13 residues long. The germline CDR1 and CDR2 sequences are SNHLY and FYNNEI. CDR3 bases read: TGTGCCAGCAGGACAGGTGGAGGTGGGGGC. Its protein is CASRTGGGGG. The whole CDR3 sequence reads CASRTGGGGGYTF.

In the case of this clone: The read is 3 residues too short to cover the CDR3 end, so that end is filled in from the germline J gene. V is TRBV7-9 and J is TRBJ2-1; TRBD2 matches 9 bases. The CDR3 loop spans 15 amino acids. Germline CDR1 SEHNR, CDR2 FQNEAQ (reference sequence). V shed 5 bases and J 6 bases; nucleotides not matched to a gene: 8. CDR3 bases read: TGTGCCAGCAGCCTCCTCGCGGGAGGGCTCAATGAG. The encoded protein is CASSLLAGGLNE. The full-length CDR3 reads as CASSLLAGGLNEQFF.

As concerns this clone: Read coverage stops 3 residues before the CDR3 terminus; the germline J gene supplies the remainder. Other DNA sequences in the sample encode the same CDR3. The V call is TRBV2, the J call TRBJ1-4; TRBD1 matches at 7 bases. Germline V gives CDR1 SNHLY, CDR2 FYNNEI. The CDR3 extends over 13 amino acids. The junction had 6 bases not matched to a gene; V was cut back by 6 bases and J by 8 bases. The CDR3 here is CASRLQGREKLFF. The sequenced CDR3 bases are TGTGCCAGCAGGTTACAGGGGAGAGAAAAA.

Details on this clone: The read comes to an end 3 residues before the CDR3 does, leaving the germline J gene to fill in the end. J is TRBJ2-7 and V is TRBV19; D gene ambiguous. Germline lookup yields CDR1 LNHDA and CDR2 SQIVND (reference sequence). V was trimmed by 1 base and J by 3 bases, leaving 7 bases between them. There are 13 residues in the CDR3. The CDR3: CASSIGADYEQYF. CDR3 bases read: TGTGCCAGTAGTATAGGGGCAGACTACGAG. The full variable domain, rest sourced from reference TRBV19 and TRBJ2-7, is DGGITQSPKYLFRKEGQNVTLSCEQNLNHDAMYWYRQDPGQGLRLIYYSQIVNDFQKGDIAEGYSVSREKKESFPLTVTSAQKNPTAFYLCASSIGADYEQYFGPGTRLTVT.

With regard to this clone: The observed sequence ends 3 residues before the CDR3 terminus, with the missing tail filled in from the germline J gene. This chain links TRBV6-2 or TRBV6-3 with TRBJ1-4; D not certain. Trimming pared 8 bases from V and 8 bases from J, leaving 12 bases between. This CDR3 has 12 residues. Germline CDR1 is MNHEY and CDR2 is SVGEGT. The part of the CDR3 DNA that was read is TGTGCCAGCCGTAATAGCGGAGAAAAA. It codes for CASRNSGEK. The whole CDR3 sequence is CASRNSGEKLFF.

As for this clone: With the read ending 3 residues before the CDR3 end, the germline J gene is used to fill in that end. The chain is built from TRBV7-2 and TRBJ2-2; D is unclear. This CDR3 comprises 13 residues. V was cut by 2 bases and J by 8 bases, with 9 bases left in between. Germline assignment: CDR1 SGHTA and CDR2 FQGNSA. CDR3 DNA (partial): TGTGCCAGCAGCTTATATCGGGTGGGGGAG. Translated: CASSLYRVGE. The whole CDR3 is CASSLYRVGELFF.

With respect to this clone: The read ends 3 residues shy of where the CDR3 ends; the end is completed using the germline J gene. The chain carries TRBV7-9 and TRBJ2-1; D call uncertain. This CDR3 contains 10 residues. V shed 8 bases and J shed 7 bases, with 6 bases lying between them. Germline CDR1 and CDR2: SEHNR and FQNEAQ (reference sequence). Incomplete CDR3 DNA: TGTGCCAGCTCCGGGAATGAG. Amino acids: CASSGNE. The full CDR3 protein reads CASSGNEQFF. Supplemented by reference TRBV7-9 and TRBJ2-1, the full variable domain reads DTGVSQNPRHKITKRGQNVTFRCDPISEHNRLYWYRQTLGQGPEFLTYFQNEAQLEKSRLLSDRFSAERPKGSFSTLEIQRTEQGDSAMYLCASSGNEQFFGPGTRLTVL.

Comment on this clone: The read ends 3 residues shy of where the CDR3 ends; the end is completed using the germline J gene. The chain has TRBV2 and TRBJ2-1; D not certain. The CDR3 totals 11 residues. Trimming pared 5 bases from V and 7 bases from J, leaving 6 bases between. Germline CDR1 reads SNHLY; CDR2 reads FYNNEI. This CDR3 is CASSLLNEQFF. CDR3 DNA (partial): TGTGCCAGCAGTCTGTTAAATGAG.

About this clone: With the read ending 3 residues before the CDR3 end, the germline J gene is used to fill in that end. This sequence joins TRBV5-1 and TRBJ1-3; D is perhaps TRBD1 (6 bases). The CDR3 is 17 residues long. The germline V and J ends were trimmed by 2 bases and 0 bases, with 15 bases remaining between them. CDR1 and CDR2 from the germline V gene are SGHRS and YFSETQ. CDR3 in amino acids: CASSFFPGTRSGNTIYF. Incomplete CDR3 DNA: TGCGCCAGCAGCTTCTTCCCCGGGACACGCTCTGGAAACACC.

Worth noting for this clone: The CDR3 goes on 3 residues after the read ends, and that part is filled in from the germline J gene. The chain employs TRBV5-1 and TRBJ2-4, with 7 positions matching TRBD2. Germline V CDR1 and CDR2: SGHRS, YFSETQ. J lost 1 base, V lost 4 bases, and 8 bases had no gene match. CDR3 length: 16 amino acids. CDR3: CASSPWGGEAKNIQYF. CDR3 DNA (partial): TGCGCCAGCAGCCCCTGGGGGGGAGAGGCCAAAAACATT.

CDR3: CSARGPRTGDDGELFF. Partial CDR3 DNA: TGCAGTGCTAGAGGTCCTAGGACAGGGGATGACGGGGAG. The genes are TRBV20-1 and TRBJ2-2, with 9 bases that match TRBD1. The CDR3 extends 3 residues past the end of the read, so its final part is completed from the germline J gene. Trimming removed 1 base from V and 7 bases from J; junction bases left unmatched: 10. Germline V gene lookup returns CDR1 DFQATT and CDR2 SNEGSKA (reference sequence). CDR3 length equals 16 residues.

On this clone itself: Read coverage stops 3 residues before the CDR3 terminus; the germline J gene supplies the remainder. Other DNA sequences within the sample encode an identical CDR3. The genes are TRBV29-1 and TRBJ2-4; TRBD2 matches 7 bases. Unmatched junction bases numbered 3, after V lost 3 bases and J lost 7 bases. This CDR3 is built from 12 residues. Germline V CDR1 and CDR2: SQVTM, ANQGSEA. The covered CDR3 bases are TGCAGCGTTGATGGGGGGGAGAACATT. Translated: CSVDGGENI. The whole CDR3 protein reads CSVDGGENIQYF.